Below, 18 T cell receptor beta chains from the same sample are listed, as sequenced in a study of T cell repertoires in cytomegalovirus infection. Antigen specificity for these receptors is unknown. TCRdb reprocessed the reads with MiXCR, giving one entry per CDR3 protein. The table lists about 500,000 distinct CDR3 sequences, around 35% of them singletons. Sequenced material: cultured PBMCs, taken from culture after CMV antigen stimulation. The receptors shown here come from a human donor in good health (CMV status not recorded). Some clones in this sample may be carry-over from other donors' samples.

This rearrangement joins TRBV29-1 to TRBJ1-1; D not certain. The CDR3 runs 16 residues. The germline CDR1 and CDR2 sequences are SQVTM and ANQGSEA. Trimming removed 6 bases at V and 3 bases at J, with 23 bases between. CDR3 sequence reads: CSVHTPWPIRDTEAFF. The CDR3 coding sequence is TGCAGCGTGCACACCCCCTGGCCAATCCGGGACACTGAAGCTTTCTTT.

There are a few counts of this clonotype. V usage is TRBV10-3 and J usage is TRBJ2-3; 8 nucleotides match TRBD1. Germline values: CDR1 ENHRY, CDR2 SYGVKD. The CDR3 has 15 amino acids. The trim removed 4 bases at V and 6 bases at J, leaving 9 bases unmatched. The CDR3 nucleotides read TGTGCCATCAGTGTTGGTCAGGACAGGGTTGATACGCAGTATTTT. This encodes CAISVGQDRVDTQYF.

This clonotype was counted at least ten times. This chain connects TRBV7-9 to TRBJ2-1; D not resolved. Germline CDR1 is SEHNR and CDR2 is FQNEAQ (reference sequence). Trimming pared 3 bases from V and 5 bases from J, leaving 11 bases between. The CDR3 runs 14 residues. The CDR3 is CASSLVMRNNEQFF. CDR3 DNA: TGTGCCAGCAGCTTGGTGATGAGGAACAATGAGCAGTTCTTC.

The V and J genes are TRBV7-6 and TRBJ2-7, with D possibly being TRBD2 (5 bases). Trimming pared 1 base from V and 3 bases from J, leaving 25 bases between. The germline gives CDR1 SGHVS, CDR2 FNYEAQ. CDR3 size: 19 residues. Written as DNA, the CDR3 is TGTGCCAGCAGCTTAGACGTTTCGTCAGGAGGCATGCCGTTCTACGAGCAGTACGTC. Its translation: CASSLDVSSGGMPFYEQYV.

This chain connects TRBV20-1 to TRBJ2-2; 7 bases match TRBD2. Per germline, CDR1 DFQATT and CDR2 SNEGSKA (reference sequence). There are 14 residues in the CDR3. The trim removed 6 bases at V and 4 bases at J, leaving 8 bases unmatched. The CDR3 region is CSAHSAGATGELFF. In DNA form, the CDR3 reads TGCAGTGCCCACTCGGCGGGAGCCACCGGGGAGCTGTTTTTT.

The sample holds many counts of this clonotype. The genes are TRBV7-2 and TRBJ2-1; 12 bases align to TRBD2. V shed 1 base, J shed 1 base, and the junction held 8 bases outside the gene matches. Germline CDR1 reads SGHTA; CDR2 reads FQGNSA. The CDR3 length is 19 residues. The CDR3 protein is CASSLVRLAGGPSYNEQFF. CDR3 DNA: TGTGCCAGCAGCTTAGTTCGGCTAGCGGGAGGGCCATCCTACAATGAGCAGTTCTTC.

In this sample, this clonotype turned up a few times. The gene calls are TRBV20-1 and TRBJ2-7; D is ambiguous. The CDR3 loop spans 14 amino acids. The V end lost 5 bases, the J end lost 2 bases, and 16 bases lay between the germline ends. Germline V gene sequence: CDR1 DFQATT, CDR2 SNEGSKA (reference sequence). The CDR3 nucleotides are TGCAGTGCTGACCGAACTCGGGCCCCCTACGAGCAGTACTTC. Translation: CSADRTRAPYEQYF.

This clonotype showed up just a few times. The V gene is TRBV7-2, the J gene TRBJ1-2; D is uncertain. CDR1 SGHTA and CDR2 FQGNSA come from the germline V gene. Trimming removed 2 bases at V and 8 bases at J, with 21 bases between. CDR3 length equals 16 residues. The CDR3 nucleotides read TGTGCCAGCAGCTTATCTTCCGCAGTTCCAATAGGAGGCTACACCTTC. This translates into CASSLSSAVPIGGYTF.

The rearrangement joins TRBV19 to TRBJ1-3; D not resolved. This CDR3 spans 15 amino acids. Germline V gene sequence: CDR1 LNHDA, CDR2 SQIVND (reference sequence). The ends were cut back, 0 bases at V and 1 base at J, with 7 bases in the middle. The CDR3 here is CASSIDRGSGNTIYF. The CDR3 bases are TGTGCCAGTAGTATAGATCGGGGTTCTGGAAACACCATATATTTT.

The CDR3 here is CAISSRSGGSQETQYF. CDR3 DNA: TGTGCCATCAGTTCTAGAAGCGGAGGGAGCCAAGAGACCCAGTACTTC. The genes are TRBV10-3 and TRBJ2-5; tentatively, D is TRBD2 (6 bases). The germline gives CDR1 ENHRY, CDR2 SYGVKD. The V and J ends lost 5 bases and 1 base respectively, with 17 bases between them. The CDR3 is made up of 16 amino acids.

This clonotype was counted only a few times. The chain uses TRBV29-1 and TRBJ2-3; the D is unclear. The CDR3 loop spans 15 amino acids. The germline V and J ends were trimmed by 2 bases and 6 bases, with 18 bases remaining between them. CDR1 and CDR2 from the germline V gene are SQVTM and ANQGSEA. The DNA for the CDR3 is TGCAGCGTTGAAAGTGTGAACTCTGAATACGATACGCAGTATTTT. This sequence encodes CSVESVNSEYDTQYF.

In the case of this clonotype: A much larger clone lies a single base off, so this may be a read error. The chain carries TRBV5-6 and TRBJ2-7; TRBD2 is a possible D gene (5 bases). Deletions cut 10 bases from V and 5 bases from J, with 13 bases between. This CDR3 spans 11 amino acids. Germline CDR1 reads SGHDT; CDR2 reads YYEEEE. Here the CDR3 reads CACRLGDEQYF. The DNA for the CDR3 is TGTGCCTGCCGCCTCGGGGACGAGCAGTACTTC.

V gene TRBV10-3 combines with J gene TRBJ2-6; D uncertain. Trimming left V 2 bases short and J 1 base short, with 12 bases between. In germline, CDR1 is ENHRY, CDR2 SYGVKD. This CDR3 spans 17 amino acids. The CDR3 spells CAISERSISSGANVLTF. The CDR3 nucleotides are TGTGCCATCAGTGAGAGATCCATATCTTCTGGGGCCAACGTCCTGACTTTC.

This clonotype came up a few times. The chain is built from TRBV7-2 and TRBJ1-1; possibly TRBD1 for D (6 bases). V lost 5 bases, J lost 11 bases, and 15 bases lay in between. CDR1 is SGHTA and CDR2 is FQGNSA in the germline V gene. This CDR3 region has 12 residues. CDR3 DNA: TGTGCCAGCAGCGGGACATTTTTCGCCGCTTTCTTT. It codes for CASSGTFFAAFF.

The chain links TRBV15 to TRBJ1-5; TRBD1 is a possible D gene (6 bases). This CDR3 is 14 amino acids long. V was cut by 5 bases and J by 4 bases, with 12 bases left in between. Germline CDR1 LNHNV, CDR2 YYDKDF (reference sequence). CDR3 sequence reads: CATSGITGNQPQHF. The CDR3 DNA reads as TGTGCCACCAGCGGGATTACAGGGAATCAGCCCCAGCATTTT.

The rearrangement links TRBV20-1 to TRBJ2-3; 7 positions agree with TRBD2. The trim removed 0 bases at V and 4 bases at J, leaving 10 bases unmatched. CDR3 length equals 16 residues. CDR1 is DFQATT, CDR2 SNEGSKA, per germline (reference sequence). In DNA, the CDR3 is TGCAGTGCTAGAGATTTGGCGGGAGTTAACCCAGATACGCAGTATTTT. Translation gives CSARDLAGVNPDTQYF.

This clonotype showed up just once. V gene TRBV4-1 combines with J gene TRBJ1-1; TRBD1 agrees at 8 bases. The V and J ends lost 0 bases and 8 bases, in that order; junction bases with no gene match: 8. CDR3 length: 15 residues. Germline lookup yields CDR1 MGHRA and CDR2 YSYEKL. The CDR3 spells CASSQDSTGVWEAFF. CDR3 in DNA: TGCGCCAGCAGCCAAGACTCGACAGGGGTCTGGGAAGCTTTCTTT.

CDR3 in amino acids: CASSAQRVQDSPLHF. CDR3 sequence (DNA): TGTGCCAGCAGTGCCCAGAGGGTTCAAGATTCACCCCTCCACTTT. The rearrangement joins TRBV12-3 or TRBV12-4 to TRBJ1-6; D ambiguous. This CDR3 is built from 15 residues. The V end was cut by 5 bases, the J end by 8 bases, with 16 bases between.